The sequence of this TCR beta chain was determined in a study of T cells after yellow fever vaccination. Study overall: Some fractions had low cell numbers, and these were prepared with SMART-Seq v4 Ultra Low Input.

Germline V gene lookup returns CDR1 MNHNS and CDR2 SASEGT. Unmatched junction bases numbered 5, after V lost 4 bases and J lost 5 bases. The CDR3 sequence is 16 residues long. Study-wide findings and caveats: Clonotype sharing between CD4 and CD8 compartments was small. Secondary responses were weaker yet peaked faster, day 5 versus 15.

This clonotype was counted a few times. The antigen is unknown. MiXCR, run by TCRdb on the 5' RACE reads, gives a single entry per CDR3 protein. This sample has about 75,000 distinct CDR3 sequences; about 7.2% occur once, and the top ten carry approximately 30%. Material: CD8+ T cells sorted from PBMCs, obtained about 10 days after the first yellow fever vaccination. This chain joins TRBV6-1 and TRBJ2-2; 12 bases map to TRBD2. The TCR sequence derives from a man aged 18-30 years who received the YFV17D yellow fever vaccine. The CDR3 loop is CASSVRLAGVTGELFF. CDR3 sequence (DNA): TGTGCCAGCAGTGTTCGACTAGCGGGGGTGACCGGGGAGCTGTTTTTT.